The rows below give T cell receptor beta chains drawn from one sample of a study of shared clonotypes between healthy human individuals. Sequencing used immunoSEQ multiplex PCR; TCRdb keeps in-frame clones, though not all of them. Among about 320,000 clones listed, around nine tenths were seen once. The material sequenced was memory CD8+ T cells sorted from blood. The source is a man younger than 35 in good health. Both conserved end residues are trimmed from each CDR3. The listing skips clone size in some rows; elsewhere it reads once, few, many or a size class.

j_call,clone_size,v_call,cdr3_aa
TRBJ1-1,-,TRBV4-1,ASSQDRGTEAF
TRBJ1-5,-,TRBV12-5,ASGRGNQPQH
TRBJ2-3,-,TRBV11-3,ASSGRADVDTQY
TRBJ1-5,-,TRBV6-1,AIQIPGEAQPQH
TRBJ2-7,-,TRBV4-2,ASSPIDGGRYEQY
TRBJ2-1,-,TRBV7-7,ASSLALGNEQF
TRBJ2-7,-,TRBV28,ASSSRRARYEQY
TRBJ2-7,-,TRBV5-1,ASKGVGAYEQY
TRBJ2-7,-,TRBV28,ASSLTARGYEQY
TRBJ2-7,-,TRBV27,ASSLLGDSYEQY
TRBJ2-6,once,TRBV9,ASSVSSGANVLT
TRBJ2-7,-,TRBV27,ASSPTTKTLIRTPEQY
TRBJ1-5,-,TRBV28,ASSSYLGGNQPQH
TRBJ2-5,-,TRBV18,ASSHKQGWETQY
TRBJ2-7,once,TRBV7-8,ASSLSLWGSQGGYYEQY
TRBJ1-2,few,TRBV5-6,ASSLGQGRLLNYGYT
TRBJ2-2,-,TRBV12-5,ASGLDTGWTGELF
TRBJ2-1,medium-sized,TRBV5-1,ASSLERGLYNEQF
TRBJ2-2,-,TRBV2,ASSETENTGELF
TRBJ1-1,-,TRBV11-2,ASRSTLVAAEAF
TRBJ1-5,-,TRBV6-6,ASSYVAADQPQH
TRBJ1-3,-,TRBV7-2,ASSFHDLSGNTIY
TRBJ2-7,once,TRBV7-9,ASSPKLRDSLGTYEQY
TRBJ1-6,-,TRBV27,ASSSNPPLNMQGGNSPLH
TRBJ2-7,-,TRBV27,ASSQGTHYEQY
TRBJ2-3,-,TRBV5-4,ASSPAKGATDTQY
TRBJ2-1,-,TRBV4-1,ASSQVGQGEQF
TRBJ2-7,-,TRBV10-3,AISEGTGYYEQY
TRBJ2-7,-,TRBV15,ATSSALNVRGAQSYEQY
TRBJ2-1,-,TRBV7-8,ASKEYQSGGVYNEQF
TRBJ2-7,-,TRBV2,ASSEGLMLSYEQY
TRBJ2-2,-,TRBV4-3,ASSQDTSASTGELF
TRBJ2-7,-,TRBV2,ASSESGSSGRYEQY
TRBJ2-1,-,TRBV7-9,ASSSQRDEQF
TRBJ1-5,-,TRBV2,ASSEPGTNQPQH